The 29 T cell receptor beta chains listed next were all sequenced from one sample in a study of T cells after yellow fever vaccination. TCRdb recomputed calls from the 5' RACE reads with MiXCR, one row per CDR3 protein. The table includes around 340,000 distinct CDR3 sequences, about an eighth detected once. The sample here was CD4+ T cells sorted from PBMCs, taken 15 days after the yellow fever booster vaccination. The source of these receptors is a man younger than 35 who received the YFV17D yellow fever vaccine.

The chain uses TRBV28 and TRBJ2-1, with 11 positions matching TRBD1. Trimming at V came to 6 bases and at J to 10 bases, leaving 5 bases not matched to a gene. The germline gives CDR1 MDHEN, CDR2 SYDVKM. CDR3 length: 13 amino acids. The CDR3 bases are TGTGCCAGCAGCCGTTGGACAGGGGGCGAGCAGTTCTTC. It codes for CASSRWTGGEQFF.

This clonotype was counted between two and nine times. This chain uses TRBV4-3 with TRBJ1-6; D might be TRBD1 (6 bases). Looked up from germline, CDR1 is LGHNA and CDR2 is YSLEER. V was trimmed by 1 base and J by 8 bases, leaving 12 bases between them. The CDR3 runs 15 residues. The DNA of the CDR3 is TGCGCCAGCAGCCAAGGGACAGTTTTCGATTCACCCCTCCACTTT. It is translated as CASSQGTVFDSPLHF.

The chain links TRBV12-3 or TRBV12-4 to TRBJ1-1; D unclear. V lost 3 bases to trimming and J lost 0 bases, with 14 bases between them. This CDR3 is built from 16 residues. CDR3 residues: CASSFYAGRMNTEAFF. The DNA for the CDR3 is TGTGCCAGCAGTTTTTATGCGGGCAGAATGAACACTGAAGCTTTCTTT.

This clonotype was counted only a few times. This rearrangement joins TRBV4-3 to TRBJ2-3; the match to TRBD2 covers 8 bases. The ends lost 0 bases at V and 2 bases at J; junction bases unmatched: 7. CDR1 and CDR2 from the germline V gene are LGHNA and YSLEER. The CDR3 is 17 residues long. Here the CDR3 DNA reads TGCGCCAGCAGCCAAGAGTTAGCGGGGTACAACACAGATACGCAGTATTTT. It specifies CASSQELAGYNTDTQYF.

This clonotype was observed a handful of times. This chain links TRBV5-1 with TRBJ2-1; perhaps D is TRBD1 or TRBD2 (6 bases each). The CDR3 covers 14 residues. Germline loops: CDR1 SGHRS, CDR2 YFSETQ. V was clipped by 3 bases and J by 7 bases, with 14 bases between them. In DNA, the CDR3 is TGCGCCAGCAGCTCCCGGGGGCCGAGGAATGAGCAGTTCTTC. Translation gives CASSSRGPRNEQFF.

This clonotype was observed once. The chain combines TRBV18 with TRBJ2-5, with D unclear. Trimming cost V 6 bases and J 4 bases, with 12 bases left between them. Germline CDR1 reads KGHSH; CDR2 reads LQKENI. The CDR3 covers 13 residues. DNA for the CDR3: TGTGCCAGCTCTCGGAGTGGACGAGAGACCCAGTACTTC. Translating gives CASSRSGRETQYF.

This sequence joins TRBV6-2 or TRBV6-3 and TRBJ2-5, with 9 nucleotides matching TRBD2. V lost 5 bases to trimming and J lost 5 bases; unmatched junction nucleotides: 9. The germline V gene encodes CDR1 MNHEY and CDR2 SVGEGT. The CDR3 sequence is 15 residues long. The CDR3 loop reads CASSSGTAGGETQYF. The CDR3 coding sequence is TGTGCCAGCAGTAGCGGGACAGCGGGGGGCGAGACCCAGTACTTC.

This clonotype showed up many times. This rearrangement joins TRBV9 to TRBJ2-3, with TRBD2 identical over 10 bases. CDR3 length: 15 residues. From germline, CDR1 is SGDLS and CDR2 YYNGEE. After removal of 0 bases from V and 8 bases from J, the junction contained 6 bases not matched to a gene. The DNA of the CDR3 is TGTGCCAGCAGCGTAGAACCTAGCGGGGGTGGTACGCAGTATTTT. This translates into CASSVEPSGGGTQYF.

This clonotype was seen a handful of times. The chain recombines TRBV7-2 with TRBJ2-1; D perhaps matches TRBD2 (5 bases). The CDR3 length is 13 residues. The V and J ends lost 8 bases and 7 bases respectively, with 15 bases between them. Germline V gene lookup returns CDR1 SGHTA and CDR2 FQGNSA. The CDR3 nucleotides read TGTGCCAGCCAACGGCTAGCTAGGAATGAGCAGTTCTTC. This translates into CASQRLARNEQFF.

This clonotype showed up just a few times. This sequence joins TRBV5-1 and TRBJ2-3; the D call may be TRBD1 or TRBD2 (5 bases each). The germline gives CDR1 SGHRS, CDR2 YFSETQ. Trimming shortened V by 1 base and J by 0 bases, and 9 bases separated the two germline ends. CDR3 length equals 15 residues. The CDR3 DNA reads TGCGCCAGCAGCTTGTACGGGGCAAGCACAGATACGCAGTATTTT. The encoded protein is CASSLYGASTDTQYF. Drawing the rest from reference TRBV5-1 and TRBJ2-3, the complete variable domain is KAGVTQTPRYLIKTRGQQVTLSCSPISGHRSVSWYQQTPGQGLQFLFEYFSETQRNKGNFPGRFSGRQFSNSRSEMNVSTLELGDSALYLCASSLYGASTDTQYFGPGTRLTVL.

This clonotype was picked up a small number of times. The chain couples TRBV5-1 to TRBJ2-5, with 8 bases fitting TRBD1. V was clipped by 4 bases and J by 5 bases; unmatched bases: 10. This CDR3 has 15 residues. Germline V lookup: CDR1 SGHRS, CDR2 YFSETQ. The DNA for the CDR3 is TGCGCCAGCAGCATTACAGGACAGGGTGGGGAGACCCAGTACTTC. The encoded protein is CASSITGQGGETQYF.

This clonotype was recorded a few times. The rearrangement joins TRBV6-5 to TRBJ2-4; 7 bases line up with TRBD1. The germline gives CDR1 MNHEY, CDR2 SVGAGI. Unmatched junction bases numbered 6, after V lost 6 bases and J lost 4 bases. The CDR3 length is 14 residues. The CDR3: CASRDEQGKNIQYF. Here the CDR3 DNA reads TGTGCCAGCAGGGACGAACAGGGGAAAAACATTCAGTACTTC.

This chain links TRBV3-1 with TRBJ1-5; D is possibly TRBD1 (6 bases). The CDR3 has 14 amino acids. V was shortened by 0 bases and J by 6 bases, with 9 bases between the two germline ends. Germline CDR1 and CDR2: LGHDT and YNNKEL (reference sequence). CDR3 amino acids: CASSQESGVQPQHF. CDR3 coding DNA: TGTGCCAGCAGCCAAGAGTCAGGGGTTCAGCCCCAGCATTTT.

This clonotype has at least ten counts. This rearrangement joins TRBV11-2 to TRBJ1-4; weak D call: TRBD1 (5 bases). V dropped 5 bases and J dropped 6 bases, with 13 bases sitting between them. CDR1 is SGHAT, CDR2 FQNNGV, per germline. The CDR3 has 14 residues. The CDR3 sequence is CASSPRDWDEKLFF. CDR3 DNA sequence: TGTGCCAGCAGCCCCAGGGACTGGGATGAAAAACTGTTTTTT.

V and J are TRBV11-2 and TRBJ1-4; D call uncertain. V gave up 1 base and J gave up 11 bases, with 5 bases separating them. Germline V gene data show CDR1 as SGHAT and CDR2 as FQNNGV. The CDR3 has 11 amino acids. The CDR3 spells CASSLGRKLFF. The CDR3 DNA is TGTGCCAGCAGCTTAGGCAGGAAACTGTTTTTT.

The sample holds a few counts of this clonotype. This chain connects TRBV18 to TRBJ2-3; D possibly corresponds to TRBD2 (5 bases). CDR1 is KGHSH and CDR2 is LQKENI in the germline V gene. V lost 2 bases, J lost 4 bases, and 19 bases lay in between. The CDR3 loop spans 17 amino acids. CDR3 region: CASSPNVAANGADTQYF. CDR3 bases: TGTGCCAGCTCACCAAATGTGGCAGCAAACGGGGCAGATACGCAGTATTTT. The full variable domain, with the rest looked up from reference TRBV18 and TRBJ2-3, is NAGVMQNPRHLVRRRGQEARLRCSPMKGHSHVYWYRQLPEEGLKFMVYLQKENIIDESGMPKERFSAEFPKEGPSILRIQQVVRGDSAAYFCASSPNVAANGADTQYFGPGTRLTVL.

In this sample, this clonotype turned up many times. The J gene is TRBJ1-2, the V gene TRBV3-1; tentatively, D is TRBD1 (6 bases). CDR3 length: 15 residues. Trimming pared 3 bases from V and 3 bases from J, leaving 14 bases between. Germline CDR1 LGHDT, CDR2 YNNKEL (reference sequence). DNA for the CDR3: TGTGCCAGCAGCCACCGTTTTAAGGGGGACTATGGCTACACCTTC. Amino acids: CASSHRFKGDYGYTF. The variable domain in full, with the rest retrieved from reference TRBV3-1 and TRBJ1-2, is DTAVSQTPKYLVTQMGNDKSIKCEQNLGHDTMYWYKQDSKKFLKIMFSYNNKELIINETVPNRFSPKSPDKAHLNLHINSLELGDSAVYFCASSHRFKGDYGYTFGSGTRLTVV.

This clonotype occurred a few times. The CDR3 sequence: CASSPRRRAAYGYTF. The CDR3 DNA sequence: TGTGCCAGCAGCCCCCGCCGGCGGGCAGCATATGGCTACACCTTC. The V call is TRBV9, the J call TRBJ1-2; D remains ambiguous. Germline CDR1 and CDR2: SGDLS and YYNGEE. V was trimmed by 4 bases and J by 5 bases, leaving 18 bases between them. This CDR3 contains 15 residues.

The J gene is TRBJ2-1, the V gene TRBV6-5; D remains unclear. Looked up from germline, CDR1 is MNHEY and CDR2 is SVGAGI. This CDR3 contains 17 residues. V was pared by 2 bases and J by 5 bases, with 19 bases between. Written as DNA, the CDR3 is TGTGCCAGCAGTTACCGGACCGAGTGGATAGATAACAATGAGCAGTTCTTC. Amino acid sequence: CASSYRTEWIDNNEQFF.

This clonotype appeared a few times. The V call is TRBV30, the J call TRBJ2-7, with D possibly TRBD1 on 6 matching bases. V was pared by 8 bases and J by 3 bases, with 14 bases between. CDR1 and CDR2 (germline): GTSNPN, SVGIG (reference sequence). The CDR3 consists of 12 residues. The CDR3 region is CAVQGIGYEQYF. CDR3 DNA sequence: TGTGCCGTGCAGGGGATCGGCTACGAGCAGTACTTC.

This clonotype was seen a few times. The CDR3 sequence is CASSRGRNTGELFF. Here the CDR3 DNA reads TGTGCCAGCAGCCGAGGACGGAACACCGGGGAGCTGTTTTTT. The J gene is TRBJ2-2, the V gene TRBV9; no clear D. V lost 4 bases to trimming and J lost 1 base, with 8 bases between them. This CDR3 region has 14 residues. Germline V gene sequence: CDR1 SGDLS, CDR2 YYNGEE.

The V call is TRBV4-3, the J call TRBJ1-1; the D is unclear. The V gene's germline CDR1 is LGHNA and CDR2 YSLEER. There are 14 residues in the CDR3. The ends were cut back, 0 bases at V and 1 base at J, with 6 bases in the middle. The CDR3 coding sequence is TGCGCCAGCAGCCAAGAATCATGGAACACTGAAGCTTTCTTT. This translates into CASSQESWNTEAFF.

This clonotype has just a few counts. The chain carries TRBV7-2 and TRBJ1-5; the D is unclear. V lost 1 base to trimming and J lost 7 bases, with 8 bases between them. CDR3 length equals 13 residues. The germline gives CDR1 SGHTA, CDR2 FQGNSA. The CDR3 nucleotides are TGTGCCAGCAGCTTAGGCGGGAAGCAGCCCCAGCATTTT. It translates to CASSLGGKQPQHF.

The sample holds many counts of this clonotype. The chain carries TRBV5-1 and TRBJ2-5; D is unclear. The CDR3 loop spans 14 amino acids. The V gene's germline CDR1 is SGHRS and CDR2 YFSETQ. Between the trimmed V and J ends, which lost 4 bases and 4 bases, there was a span of 14 bases. CDR3: CASSRAAEAETQYF. CDR3 coding DNA: TGCGCCAGCAGCCGGGCCGCGGAAGCAGAGACCCAGTACTTC.

In nucleotides, the CDR3 is TGTGCCACCAGCAGGGGACAGGGCTCCTATAATTCACCCCTCCACTTT. It encodes CATSRGQGSYNSPLHF. This chain connects TRBV15 to TRBJ1-6, with 9 bases identical to TRBD1. The CDR3 consists of 16 residues. CDR1 is LNHNV, CDR2 YYDKDF, per germline (reference sequence). V was pared by 3 bases and J by 0 bases, with 0 bases of the junction left unmatched.

The chain joins TRBV10-3 to TRBJ2-6; D ambiguous. This CDR3 spans 14 amino acids. V lost 7 bases and J 0 bases, leaving 7 bases between the germline ends. Germline CDR1 ENHRY, CDR2 SYGVKD. The CDR3 is CAIKVNSGANVLTF. CDR3 DNA sequence: TGTGCCATCAAGGTGAACTCTGGGGCCAACGTCCTGACTTTC.

The chain links TRBV7-9 to TRBJ1-1; no clear D. Germline V gene sequence: CDR1 SEHNR, CDR2 FQNEAQ (reference sequence). The CDR3 consists of 13 residues. The V end lost 3 bases, the J end lost 1 base, and 6 bases lay between the germline ends. The CDR3 region is CASSFEANTEAFF. The CDR3 DNA sequence: TGTGCCAGCAGCTTCGAGGCGAACACTGAAGCTTTCTTT.

The V gene is TRBV20-1, the J gene TRBJ1-1; TRBD1 is a possible D gene (5 bases). The V gene's germline CDR1 is DFQATT and CDR2 SNEGSKA (reference sequence). This CDR3 has 13 amino acids. The DNA for the CDR3 is TGCAGCGAGGGGCTAATCGGACTCACTGAAGCTTTCTTT. Amino acid sequence: CSEGLIGLTEAFF.

This clonotype was counted only a few times. The V and J genes are TRBV7-2 and TRBJ2-5; 10 nucleotides match TRBD2. The trim removed 7 bases at V and 6 bases at J, leaving 14 bases unmatched. CDR1 and CDR2 (germline): SGHTA, FQGNSA. The CDR3 consists of 16 residues. CDR3 bases: TGTGCCAGCACCATTACATTCCAGCGGGGGGGTCAGACCCAGTACTTC. It yields the protein CASTITFQRGGQTQYF. Supplemented by reference TRBV7-2 and TRBJ2-5, the full variable domain reads GAGVSQSPSNKVTEKGKDVELRCDPISGHTALYWYRQSLGQGLEFLIYFQGNSAPDKSGLPSDRFSAERTGGSVSTLTIQRTQQEDSAVYLCASTITFQRGGQTQYFGPGTRLLVL.